This T cell receptor beta chain was identified during a study of glioma-infiltrating T cells after dendritic cell vaccination. CDR1 is SGHVS and CDR2 is FNYEAQ in the germline V gene. The V segment lost 5 bases and the J segment 7 bases; nucleotides outside the gene matches: 7. The CDR3 runs 13 residues. The time point is: after dendritic cell vaccination, including at tumor progression/relapse. Patients had residual fresh-frozen tumor tissue and more than two years of survival data. All glioblastoma patients lacked an isocitrate dehydrogenase mutation. PBMC were collected before vaccination, two weeks after the third vaccination, and at progression. This clone occurred once. Its cognate antigen is unknown. Study findings and constraints: Patients with more pretreatment TILs had longer time to progression and survival.

Sequencing used immunoSEQ multiplex PCR; TCRdb keeps in-frame clones, though not all of them. The data show fewer than 60,000 clones, approximately 90% seen once. The source was blood, collected after dendritic cell vaccination. The chain combines TRBV7-6 with TRBJ1-1; 7 nucleotides match TRBD1. The sequence was collected from a human donor with glioblastoma. In nucleotides, the CDR3 is TGTGCCAGCAGCCCAACGACAGGGCTTGAAGCTTTCTTT. Residues: CASSPTTGLEAFF.